The present T cell receptor (beta chain) was sequenced within a study of blood T cells in healthy people across ages. At the level of the study: Template switching captured about one barcoded beta molecule per two T cells.

Sample-barcoded 5' priming and a J-beta primer mix drove a second PCR of about 6 to 12 cycles. TCRdb re-called the 5' RACE reads through MiXCR, storing one row per CDR3 protein. The data hold fewer than 1.5 million distinct CDR3 sequences, with around 42% observed a single time. This CDR3 contains 17 residues. CDR1 is LGHDT, CDR2 YNNKEL, per germline (reference sequence). V lost 0 bases, J lost 4 bases, and 7 bases stayed unmatched. Study-wide findings and caveats: Naive CD4+ cell counts and diversity both ran higher in long-lived than in aged donors. Roughly linear age-related decline in beta diversity appeared, significant by age 40.

This clonotype occurred a few times. The antigen remains unidentified. Sequenced sample: blood. The receptor comes from a young woman in good health. This chain connects TRBV3-1 to TRBJ2-2, with 8 nucleotides matching TRBD2. CDR3: CASSQESLAGVTGELFF. CDR3 DNA sequence: TGTGCCAGCAGCCAAGAATCGCTAGCGGGTGTCACCGGGGAGCTGTTTTTT.